Each of the 13 T cell receptor beta chains below was sequenced from the same sample in a study of blood T cell repertoires in COVID-19. Data came from immunoSEQ multiplex PCR; TCRdb stores just in-frame clones and leaves some out. Altogether tens of thousands of clones are present, around 80% being singletons, with the ten largest covering 12%. Sequenced input: peripheral blood. Receptor source: a human donor in a cohort sampled during active COVID-19.

The genes are TRBV27 and TRBJ2-5, with a tentative D call TRBD1 (7 bases). The CDR3 spans 14 residues. Germline V gene data show CDR1 as MNHEY and CDR2 as SMNVEV (reference sequence). V was clipped by 2 bases and J by 6 bases, with 13 bases between them. This CDR3 is CASSLAGGPKTQYF. For the CDR3, the DNA is TGTGCCAGCAGTTTAGCAGGGGGGCCAAAGACCCAGTACTTC.

This chain joins TRBV11-2 and TRBJ2-7; 9 bases match TRBD2. Looked up from germline, CDR1 is SGHAT and CDR2 is FQNNGV. V was clipped by 2 bases and J by 2 bases; unmatched bases: 4. The CDR3 totals 15 residues. The DNA for the CDR3 is TGTGCCAGCAGCTTACCCCCTAGCGGGGCCTACGAGCAGTACTTC. Amino acid sequence: CASSLPPSGAYEQYF.

The CDR3 coding sequence is TGTGCCAGCAGCTTAGATCAGCGGGAGGAGTCACCCCTCCACTTT. The encoded protein is CASSLDQREESPLHF. The chain is built from TRBV11-3 and TRBJ1-6; D is ambiguous. Germline assignment: CDR1 SGHNT and CDR2 YENEEA. V lost 0 bases and J 10 bases, leaving 13 bases between the germline ends. The CDR3 runs to 15 residues.

This chain links TRBV3-1 (or the pseudogene TRBV3-2) with TRBJ1-2, with TRBD1 identical over 10 bases. The CDR3 spans 15 residues. Germline CDR1 is LGHDT and CDR2 is YNNKEL (reference sequence). With 4 bases clipped from V and 6 bases from J, the junction kept 8 bases outside the gene matches. The CDR3 DNA follows: TGTGCCAGCAGCCGACAGGGGGCTTGGAAGGATGGCTACACCTTC. Translation gives CASSRQGAWKDGYTF.

This clone was seen more than once but under ten times. The chain has TRBV4-2 and TRBJ2-7; D might be TRBD2 (5 bases). This CDR3 comprises 12 residues. The V gene lost 8 bases and the J gene lost 4 bases, with 12 bases spanning the gap. The germline gives CDR1 LGHNA, CDR2 YNFKEQ. This chain's CDR3 is CASRGGSYEQYF. The CDR3 DNA is TGTGCCAGCCGGGGTGGGAGTTACGAGCAGTACTTC.

V and J are TRBV12-2 and TRBJ2-6; the D segment call TRBD2 is taken from the table without a DNA check. TRBV12-2 is noted as a pseudogene. There are 19 residues in the CDR3. The CDR3 loop reads CASRREASGGTAGANVLTF. The DNA of the CDR3 is TGTGCAAGCCGGAGAGAGGCTAGCGGGGGGACGGCTGGGGCCAACGTCCTGACTTTC.

The chain uses TRBV19 and TRBJ1-2; possible D gene TRBD1, 6 bases. Between the trimmed V and J ends, which lost 6 bases and 3 bases, there was a span of 14 bases. Germline lookup yields CDR1 LNHDA and CDR2 SQIVND (reference sequence). The CDR3 runs to 14 residues. The CDR3 DNA reads as TGTGCCAGTAGGACGGCAGGGGTTTACTATGGCTACACCTTC. This gives the protein CASRTAGVYYGYTF.

V and J are TRBV12-5 and TRBJ1-3; no clear D gene. V lost 2 bases, J lost 0 bases, and 14 bases lay in between. The CDR3 sequence is 17 residues long. Germline lookup yields CDR1 LGHNT and CDR2 FRNRAP. The CDR3 DNA is TGTGCTAGTGGTTTGCTAACGCTGATAAACTCTGGAAACACCATATATTTT. Its translation is CASGLLTLINSGNTIYF. The full variable domain, with the rest looked up from reference TRBV12-5 and TRBJ1-3, is DARVTQTPRHKVTEMGQEVTMRCQPILGHNTVFWYRQTMMQGLELLAYFRNRAPLDDSGMPKDRFSAEMPDATLATLKIQPSEPRDSAVYFCASGLLTLINSGNTIYFGEGSWLTVV.

This chain connects TRBV28 to TRBJ2-5; 9 bases match TRBD1. Germline CDR1 reads MDHEN; CDR2 reads SYDVKM. The CDR3 is 13 amino acids. V was pared by 11 bases and J by 0 bases, with 4 bases of the junction left unmatched. The CDR3 loop reads CAGQGMNQETQYF. The CDR3 region has the DNA TGTGCCGGACAGGGGATGAACCAAGAGACCCAGTACTTC.

This clone was recorded only once. V and J are TRBV28 and TRBJ2-7; D gene uncertain. This CDR3 has 12 residues. In germline, CDR1 is MDHEN, CDR2 SYDVKM. V lost 2 bases to trimming and J lost 3 bases, with 5 bases between them. CDR3 protein: CASSLPNYEQYF. CDR3 bases: TGTGCCAGCAGTTTACCCAACTACGAGCAGTACTTC.

This clone was seen just once. V gene TRBV6-2 or TRBV6-3 combines with J gene TRBJ2-3; 10 bases fit TRBD2. CDR1 is MNHEY, CDR2 SVGEGT, per germline. The CDR3 extends over 20 amino acids. V was pared by 0 bases and J by 4 bases, with 16 bases of the junction left unmatched. CDR3 sequence (DNA): TGTGCCAGCAGTTACTCGTTCACATCTTCGAGCGGGAGGGCGGCAGATACGCAGTATTTT. Its translation is CASSYSFTSSSGRAADTQYF.

The rearrangement joins TRBV4-2 to TRBJ1-1, with D unclear. The V gene lost 4 bases and the J gene lost 3 bases, with 12 bases spanning the gap. The CDR3 loop spans 14 amino acids. Germline V gene data show CDR1 as LGHNA and CDR2 as YNFKEQ. CDR3 nucleotide sequence: TGTGCCAGCAGCCCCCTAGGTGCGGACACTGAAGCTTTCTTT. Amino acid sequence: CASSPLGADTEAFF.

The V call is TRBV18, the J call TRBJ1-1; 7 bases line up with TRBD1. Germline V gene data show CDR1 as KGHSH and CDR2 as LQKENI. The CDR3 spans 15 residues. V gave up 2 bases and J gave up 1 base; unmatched junction bases: 4. CDR3 loop: CASSPSRGANTEAFF. The CDR3 region has the DNA TGTGCCAGCTCACCAAGCAGGGGGGCGAACACTGAAGCTTTCTTT.